This entry lists 26 T cell receptor beta chains sequenced from one sample in a study of blood T cell repertoires in COVID-19. Profiling relied on immunoSEQ multiplex PCR, and the TCRdb table lists in-frame clones only, not all of them. In the table there are 60,000 or so clones, over 80% of which are singletons. The material sequenced was peripheral blood. The origin of the receptors is a man between 25 and 39 years old with COVID-19, enrolled during active disease.

The J gene is TRBJ2-2, the V gene TRBV9; possible D gene TRBD2, 7 bases. Trimming stripped 3 bases from V and 3 bases from J, with 15 bases between. Germline CDR1 SGDLS, CDR2 YYNGEE. This CDR3 comprises 16 residues. The CDR3 protein is CASSGKGGFDTGELFF. The CDR3 coding sequence is TGTGCCAGCAGCGGCAAGGGGGGGTTCGACACCGGGGAGCTGTTTTTT. The full variable domain, in which reference TRBV9 and TRBJ2-2 provide the parts outside the CDR3, is DSGVTQTPKHLITATGQRVTLRCSPRSGDLSVYWYQQSLDQGLQFLIQYYNGEERAKGNILERFSAQQFPDLHSELNLSSLELGDSALYFCASSGKGGFDTGELFFGEGSRLTVL.

This chain joins TRBV4-2 and TRBJ1-2; 8 positions match TRBD1. This CDR3 spans 15 amino acids. Unmatched junction bases numbered 2, after V lost 1 base and J lost 1 base. Germline V lookup: CDR1 LGHNA, CDR2 YNFKEQ. This chain's CDR3 is CASSQGDRSNYGYTF. In DNA, the CDR3 is TGTGCCAGCAGCCAAGGGGACAGGAGTAACTATGGCTACACCTTC.

V and J are TRBV11-2 and TRBJ1-1; possible D gene TRBD1, 5 bases. CDR1 SGHAT and CDR2 FQNNGV come from the germline V gene. This CDR3 spans 13 amino acids. V was pared by 5 bases and J by 4 bases, with 11 bases between. CDR3 amino acids: CASSTGSGTEAFF. The CDR3 DNA sequence: TGTGCCAGCAGCACAGGATCGGGCACTGAAGCTTTCTTT.

The genes are TRBV24-1 and TRBJ1-5, with 8 nucleotides matching TRBD1. This CDR3 has 15 amino acids. V lost 7 bases to trimming and J lost 1 base; unmatched junction nucleotides: 5. CDR1 is KGHDR, CDR2 SFDVKD, per germline. The CDR3 region has the DNA TGTGCCACCAGCCTGACAGGGGCGAGCAATCAGCCCCAGCATTTT. Protein sequence: CATSLTGASNQPQHF.

The chain carries TRBV7-2 and TRBJ2-1; D ambiguous. CDR3 length: 12 residues. Germline lookup yields CDR1 SGHTA and CDR2 FQGNSA. Trimming removed 6 bases from V and 7 bases from J, with 10 bases in between. The CDR3 bases are TGTGCCAGCAGTTCCTCCGGGAATGAGCAGTTCTTC. Translation gives CASSSSGNEQFF.

V is TRBV7-9 and J is TRBJ2-1; TRBD2 agrees at 9 bases. This CDR3 has 14 residues. Germline CDR1 and CDR2: SEHNR and FQNEAQ (reference sequence). Losses at the gene ends were 1 base for V and 9 bases for J; bases not matched to a gene: 4. CDR3 sequence: CASSLGGRATEQFF. For the CDR3, the DNA is TGTGCCAGCAGCTTAGGCGGGAGGGCCACTGAGCAGTTCTTC.

J is TRBJ1-2 and V is TRBV29-1; 9 bases line up with TRBD1. CDR1 is SQVTM and CDR2 is ANQGSEA in the germline V gene. CDR3 size: 13 residues. V dropped 7 bases and J dropped 8; count of bases not matched to a gene: 11. The CDR3 protein is CSARTGEVWGYTF. CDR3 in DNA: TGCAGCGCACGGACAGGGGAGGTCTGGGGCTACACCTTC.

The chain combines TRBV19 with TRBJ2-3; 7 bases match TRBD1. CDR1 is LNHDA, CDR2 SQIVND, per germline (reference sequence). With V trimmed by 6 bases and J by 6 bases, 6 bases remained unmatched. This CDR3 contains 13 residues. The CDR3 DNA follows: TGTGCCAGTAGATCCCAGGGGGTGGATACGCAGTATTTT. Its protein product is CASRSQGVDTQYF.

The V and J genes are TRBV15 and TRBJ1-6; D gene unclear. Germline V lookup: CDR1 LNHNV, CDR2 YYDKDF (reference sequence). Deletions cut 3 bases from V and 7 bases from J, with 10 bases between. The CDR3 length is 14 residues. CDR3: CATSRLLGNSPLHF. The CDR3 nucleotides read TGTGCCACCAGCAGGCTCCTCGGGAATTCACCCCTCCACTTT.

CDR3 sequence: CAWKMWSAADTQYF. CDR3 sequence (DNA): TGTGCCTGGAAGATGTGGAGCGCAGCAGATACGCAGTATTTT. This chain links TRBV30 with TRBJ2-3; D is unclear. V dropped 4 bases and J dropped 4 bases, with 15 bases sitting between them. This CDR3 comprises 14 residues. Germline V gene lookup returns CDR1 GTSNPN and CDR2 SVGIG (reference sequence).

This clone was observed once. This chain connects TRBV27 to TRBJ2-1; 7 nucleotides agree with TRBD1. The CDR3 runs to 16 residues. Trimming cost V 2 bases and J 1 base; bases outside gene matches: 5. CDR1 MNHEY and CDR2 SMNVEV come from the germline V gene (reference sequence). The DNA for the CDR3 is TGTGCCAGCAGTTTAAGGGGGCCGGGATCCTACAATGAGCAGTTCTTC. This encodes CASSLRGPGSYNEQFF.

The chain is built from TRBV2 and TRBJ1-3, with unresolved D. Trimming removed 5 bases from V and 4 bases from J, with 15 bases in between. Germline CDR1 reads SNHLY; CDR2 reads FYNNEI. CDR3 size: 15 residues. Written as DNA, the CDR3 is TGTGCCAGCAGTTCCATGAGGGAATCCGGAAACACCATATATTTT. The encoded protein is CASSSMRESGNTIYF.

This chain uses TRBV10-1 with TRBJ2-2; TRBD1 aligns across 8 bases. V lost 8 bases to trimming and J lost 4 bases; unmatched junction nucleotides: 3. Germline V gene sequence: CDR1 WNHNN, CDR2 SYGVQD (reference sequence). This CDR3 region has 13 residues. CDR3 sequence reads: CASQGAGTGELFF. Written as DNA, the CDR3 is TGCGCCAGCCAGGGGGCGGGCACCGGGGAGCTGTTTTTT.

The gene calls are TRBV5-4 and TRBJ1-6; TRBD1 agrees at 7 bases. After removal of 9 bases from V and 7 bases from J, the junction contained 7 bases not matched to a gene. In germline, CDR1 is SGHNT, CDR2 YYREEE (reference sequence). There are 13 residues in the CDR3. The CDR3 nucleotides are TGTGCCACCTTAGGGACAGTAAATTCACCCCTCCACTTT. This gives the protein CATLGTVNSPLHF.

V and J are TRBV10-3 and TRBJ2-3, with a weak D call TRBD2 (5 bases). Germline CDR1 reads ENHRY; CDR2 reads SYGVKD. Trimming cost V 5 bases and J 0 bases, with 12 bases left between them. This CDR3 is built from 15 residues. CDR3 in amino acids: CAISSDRGSTDTQYF. CDR3 sequence (DNA): TGTGCCATCAGTTCTGATCGGGGAAGCACAGATACGCAGTATTTT.

The chain joins TRBV11-2 to TRBJ2-5; tentatively, D is TRBD1 (5 bases). The CDR3 contains 12 residues. Germline assignment: CDR1 SGHAT and CDR2 FQNNGV. V lost 5 bases and J lost 1, with 5 bases in between. The CDR3 protein is CASSQGQETQYF. CDR3 in DNA: TGTGCCAGCAGCCAGGGCCAAGAGACCCAGTACTTC.

CDR3 loop: CASSRGGTDTQYF. The CDR3 nucleotides are TGCGCCAGCAGTCGGGGAGGGACAGATACGCAGTATTTT. The chain recombines TRBV5-1 with TRBJ2-3, with 7 positions matching TRBD2. CDR3 length: 13 residues. Germline-derived CDR1 and CDR2 are SGHRS and YFSETQ. The trim removed 5 bases at V and 3 bases at J, leaving 3 bases unmatched. Looking up the rest from reference TRBV5-1 and TRBJ2-3 gives the full variable domain: KAGVTQTPRYLIKTRGQQVTLSCSPISGHRSVSWYQQTPGQGLQFLFEYFSETQRNKGNFPGRFSGRQFSNSRSEMNVSTLELGDSALYLCASSRGGTDTQYFGPGTRLTVL.

Of note for this clone: Germline and junction disagree at one end, which may indicate a read error. The chain combines TRBV30 with TRBJ2-1; 7 bases align to TRBD2. The germline gives CDR1 GTSNPN, CDR2 SVGIG (reference sequence). The CDR3 covers 16 residues. The CDR3 loop reads CAWMRGRRGYYDEQFF. CDR3 nucleotide sequence: TGTGCCTGGATGCGCGGGAGAAGGGGCTACTACGATGAGCAGTTCTTC.

V gene TRBV18 combines with J gene TRBJ1-1; D may be TRBD1 (5 bases). Trimming cost V 6 bases and J 1 base, with 9 bases left between them. Germline CDR1 reads KGHSH; CDR2 reads LQKENI. The CDR3 covers 13 residues. CDR3 sequence (DNA): TGTGCCAGCTCCTTTGACAGGAACACTGAAGCTTTCTTT. This codes for CASSFDRNTEAFF.

The J gene is TRBJ2-1, the V gene TRBV5-1; 12 nucleotides align to TRBD2. Germline CDR1 reads SGHRS; CDR2 reads YFSETQ. The CDR3 consists of 14 residues. The V and J ends lost 5 bases and 7 bases, in that order; junction bases with no gene match: 4. The CDR3 loop reads CASRLAGGNNEQFF. In nucleotides, the CDR3 is TGCGCCAGCAGACTAGCGGGAGGTAATAATGAGCAGTTCTTC.

The chain joins TRBV19 to TRBJ2-1, with a tentative D call TRBD1 (5 bases). The V gene lost 1 base and the J gene lost 6 bases, with 7 bases spanning the gap. The germline gives CDR1 LNHDA, CDR2 SQIVND (reference sequence). The CDR3 sequence is 13 residues long. The CDR3 here is CASSIAGPNEQFF. The CDR3 DNA sequence: TGTGCCAGTAGTATAGCAGGGCCCAATGAGCAGTTCTTC.

The chain has TRBV21-1 and TRBJ1-2; the table's D call, TRBD1, has no DNA check behind it. TRBV21-1 constitutes a pseudogene. There are 13 residues in the CDR3. The CDR3 coding sequence is TGTGCCAGCATTAAGGGCCAGGGGGGTGGCTACACCTTC. It encodes CASIKGQGGGYTF.

The J gene is TRBJ2-2, the V gene TRBV7-8, with D possibly being TRBD1 (5 bases). Looked up from germline, CDR1 is SGHVS and CDR2 is FQNEAQ. Trimming left V 1 base short and J 6 bases short, with 12 bases between. CDR3 length: 15 residues. The CDR3 region has the DNA TGTGCCAGCAGCTTAGTCAGGGCGGTGGCCGGGGAGCTGTTTTTT. This encodes CASSLVRAVAGELFF.

This chain links TRBV7-9 with TRBJ2-6; D perhaps matches TRBD2 (6 bases). Germline CDR1 is SEHNR and CDR2 is FQNEAQ (reference sequence). V was pared by 4 bases and J by 2 bases, with 15 bases between. The CDR3 totals 17 residues. The CDR3 DNA follows: TGTGCCAGCAGCTCGGGCCTGGACTATGCTGGGGCCAACGTCCTGACTTTC. Translated, it gives CASSSGLDYAGANVLTF.

A few counts support this clone. The chain couples TRBV11-2 to TRBJ1-1; TRBD1 aligns across 10 bases. V lost 3 bases to trimming and J lost 4 bases; unmatched junction nucleotides: 8. The length of the CDR3 is 16 residues. Germline values: CDR1 SGHAT, CDR2 FQNNGV. This chain's CDR3 is CASSLGQGFRGTEAFF. The CDR3 DNA is TGTGCCAGCAGCTTGGGACAGGGGTTCCGAGGCACTGAAGCTTTCTTT. Using reference TRBV11-2 and TRBJ1-1 for the parts outside the CDR3, the full variable domain is EAGVAQSPRYKIIEKRQSVAFWCNPISGHATLYWYQQILGQGPKLLIQFQNNGVVDDSQLPKDRFSAERLKGVDSTLKIQPAKLEDSAVYLCASSLGQGFRGTEAFFGQGTRLTVV.

In DNA, the CDR3 is TGTGCCAGCAGTACCGGGACACCCTACGAGCAGTACTTC. Protein: CASSTGTPYEQYF. The J gene is TRBJ2-7, the V gene TRBV7-9, with a possible D match to TRBD1 (6 bases). From germline, CDR1 is SEHNR and CDR2 FQNEAQ (reference sequence). Trimming removed 6 bases from V and 2 bases from J, with 11 bases in between. The CDR3 loop spans 13 amino acids.